Below, 30 T cell receptor beta chains from the same sample are listed, as sequenced in a study of shared T cell receptors in the human thymus. Using immunoSEQ multiplex PCR, the repertoire was profiled, and TCRdb retains in-frame clones only, with some absent. The data contain hundreds of thousands of clones, roughly 90% of them seen just once; the ten biggest clones take up approximately 0.01%. This sample also belongs to another study, concerning human thymus T cells.

The specimen sequenced was thymocytes. These receptors were taken from a boy under two years old with a congenital heart defect.

The chain uses TRBV6-5 and TRBJ2-7; 7 bases match TRBD1. The CDR3 has 16 residues. Trimming took 2 bases from V and 2 from J; bases not matched to a gene: 9. The germline CDR1 and CDR2 sequences are MNHEY and SVGAGI. CDR3 bases: TGTGCCAGCAGTTACCATCCGGGGACAGAGCCCTACGAGCAGTACTTC. It specifies CASSYHPGTEPYEQYF.

The chain employs TRBV5-8 and TRBJ2-7; 7 nucleotides match TRBD2. Germline values: CDR1 SGHTS, CDR2 YDEGEE. This CDR3 contains 19 residues. Trimming at V came to 4 bases and at J to 3 bases, leaving 22 bases not matched to a gene. The DNA of the CDR3 is TGTGCCAGCAGCCCCCCGAGCGAAAAACGGGGGGACTGGCGCTACGAGCAGTACTTC. Its translation is CASSPPSEKRGDWRYEQYF.

This CDR3 reads CASSGSGRADTGELFF. Written as DNA, the CDR3 is TGTGCCAGCAGTGGTAGCGGGAGGGCCGACACCGGGGAGCTGTTTTTT. The chain couples TRBV6-1 to TRBJ2-2; 11 bases map to TRBD2. The CDR3 is 16 amino acids. CDR1 is MNHNS and CDR2 is SASEGT in the germline V gene. With V trimmed by 4 bases and J by 3 bases, 4 bases remained unmatched.

The J gene is TRBJ2-5, the V gene TRBV29-1; a possible D gene is TRBD1 (5 bases). Per germline, CDR1 SQVTM and CDR2 ANQGSEA. The CDR3 totals 14 residues. V shed 3 bases and J shed 5 bases, with 16 bases lying between them. In nucleotides, the CDR3 is TGCAGCGTTGAGATTGTAGGGCAGGGTGAGACCCAGTACTTC. Translated, it gives CSVEIVGQGETQYF.

This chain uses TRBV10-3 with TRBJ2-7, with D possibly being TRBD1 (5 bases). CDR3 length: 15 residues. Germline V CDR1 and CDR2: ENHRY, SYGVKD. V gave up 0 bases and J gave up 5 bases, with 14 bases separating them. In nucleotides, the CDR3 is TGTGCCATCAGTGAGTCGGGGCAAGCCTACCACGAGCAGTACTTC. Amino acid sequence: CAISESGQAYHEQYF.

CDR3 sequence: CASSHRGSSEYGYTF. For the CDR3, the DNA is TGTGCCAGCAGTCACCGGGGTAGCAGTGAATACGGCTACACCTTC. The gene calls are TRBV27 and TRBJ1-2, with D uncertain. Germline assignment: CDR1 MNHEY and CDR2 SMNVEV (reference sequence). CDR3 size: 15 residues. Trimming removed 5 bases from V and 8 bases from J, with 21 bases in between.

The chain joins TRBV19 to TRBJ2-1; 11 nucleotides match TRBD2. Per the germline V gene, CDR1 is LNHDA and CDR2 is SQIVND (reference sequence). The CDR3 loop spans 18 amino acids. V gave up 3 bases and J gave up 5 bases; unmatched junction bases: 12. In nucleotides, the CDR3 is TGTGCCAGTAGTATCTATACGACGGGACTAGCGGTGAACAATGAGCAGTTCTTC. Translated, it gives CASSIYTTGLAVNNEQFF.

The CDR3, as DNA: TGTGCCAGTAGTATATTCTCGGGTAATCAGCCCCAGCATTTT. As protein: CASSIFSGNQPQHF. The V call is TRBV19, the J call TRBJ1-5; D uncertain. V lost 2 bases and J lost 4, with 9 bases in between. The CDR3 covers 14 residues. Germline V gene sequence: CDR1 LNHDA, CDR2 SQIVND (reference sequence).

In its sample, this clone was seen once. The chain recombines TRBV19 with TRBJ2-7; 7 nucleotides align to TRBD1. Germline values: CDR1 LNHDA, CDR2 SQIVND (reference sequence). The CDR3 runs to 14 residues. The V gene end was trimmed by 4 bases and the J gene end by 1 base; junction bases not matched to a gene: 4. The CDR3 reads CASSNRDRSYEQYF. Here the CDR3 DNA reads TGTGCCAGTAGTAACCGGGACAGATCCTACGAGCAGTACTTC.

This sequence joins TRBV15 and TRBJ1-2; D uncertain. The CDR3 is 14 residues long. Trimming left V 1 base short and J 1 base short, with 7 bases between. Germline assignment: CDR1 LNHNV and CDR2 YYDKDF (reference sequence). The CDR3 DNA is TGTGCCACCAGCAGAGGGCGGGATAACTATGGCTACACCTTC. Protein sequence: CATSRGRDNYGYTF.

The rearrangement joins TRBV30 to TRBJ2-1; 11 bases match TRBD2. CDR3 size: 15 residues. Per germline, CDR1 GTSNPN and CDR2 SVGIG (reference sequence). Trimming removed 1 base from V and 8 bases from J; junction bases left unmatched: 7. The CDR3 reads CAWSETSGKAYEQFF. CDR3 nucleotide sequence: TGTGCCTGGAGTGAGACTAGCGGGAAGGCATATGAGCAGTTCTTC.

This clone was observed a few times. The chain employs TRBV4-2 and TRBJ2-2; 9 bases agree with TRBD2. The CDR3 loop spans 18 amino acids. The germline CDR1 and CDR2 sequences are LGHNA and YNFKEQ. Germline trimming cut 0 bases from V and 5 bases from J; bases unmatched to any gene: 10. The DNA for the CDR3 is TGTGCCAGCAGCCAAGATAGGGGTAGCGGGAGAAAAACCGGGGAGCTGTTTTTT. Protein: CASSQDRGSGRKTGELFF.

This chain uses TRBV27 with TRBJ2-1; 15 bases line up with TRBD2. V shed 6 bases, J shed 0 bases, and the junction held 15 bases outside the gene matches. This CDR3 comprises 21 residues. The germline V gene encodes CDR1 MNHEY and CDR2 SMNVEV (reference sequence). CDR3 protein: CASSLIRTSGRARRSYNEQFF. The CDR3 nucleotides are TGTGCCAGCAGCCTAATAAGGACTAGCGGGAGGGCCAGGCGCTCCTACAATGAGCAGTTCTTC.

CDR3 loop: CAITPGLAGSYNEQFF. DNA for the CDR3: TGTGCCATCACCCCAGGACTAGCGGGATCCTACAATGAGCAGTTCTTC. This chain joins TRBV10-3 and TRBJ2-1, with 12 nucleotides matching TRBD2. Germline V gene lookup returns CDR1 ENHRY and CDR2 SYGVKD. The V and J ends lost 7 bases and 1 base, in that order; junction bases with no gene match: 5. The CDR3 consists of 16 residues.

Comments on this clone: The same CDR3 is also encoded by other DNA sequences in this sample. The genes are TRBV18 and TRBJ1-5, with D perhaps matching TRBD1 (6 bases). The CDR3 contains 15 residues. V lost 1 base and J 2 bases, leaving 9 bases between the germline ends. Germline V gene sequence: CDR1 KGHSH, CDR2 LQKENI. The CDR3 spells CASSPRGGGNQPQHF. CDR3 nucleotides: TGTGCCAGCTCACCACGGGGGGGCGGCAATCAGCCCCAGCATTTT.

CDR3 sequence (DNA): TGTGCCAGCAGTGAAACGCCAGTAGACAGGGGATTAACCTACGAGCAGTACTTC. This encodes CASSETPVDRGLTYEQYF. The chain combines TRBV6-1 with TRBJ2-7; 8 positions match TRBD1. CDR1 is MNHNS, CDR2 SASEGT, per germline. CDR3 length: 18 amino acids. The V and J ends lost 2 bases and 2 bases, in that order; junction bases with no gene match: 14.

The rearrangement joins TRBV27 to TRBJ2-3; D might be TRBD2 (6 bases). The CDR3 contains 14 residues. Germline V gene sequence: CDR1 MNHEY, CDR2 SMNVEV (reference sequence). The germline V and J ends were trimmed by 6 bases and 1 base, with 11 bases remaining between them. CDR3 sequence (DNA): TGTGCCAGCAGCCGGGGGACTCGCACAGATACGCAGTATTTT. Its protein product is CASSRGTRTDTQYF.

This chain joins TRBV27 and TRBJ2-5, with 9 positions matching TRBD1. J gave up 5 bases and V 8 bases, and 6 bases lay outside the gene matches. The CDR3 spans 13 residues. The germline CDR1 and CDR2 sequences are MNHEY and SMNVEV (reference sequence). CDR3: CASERQGEETQYF. CDR3 bases: TGTGCCAGCGAAAGACAGGGGGAGGAGACCCAGTACTTC.

This chain connects TRBV15 to TRBJ1-5; no definite D call. This CDR3 contains 15 residues. V dropped 0 bases and J dropped 0 bases, with 6 bases sitting between them. In germline, CDR1 is LNHNV, CDR2 YYDKDF (reference sequence). The CDR3 spells CATSRDRGSNQPQHF. In DNA form, the CDR3 reads TGTGCCACCAGCAGAGATCGGGGTAGCAATCAGCCCCAGCATTTT.

V and J are TRBV6-1 and TRBJ1-2; D might be TRBD1 (6 bases). Between the trimmed V and J ends, which lost 1 base and 4 bases, there was a span of 19 bases. From germline, CDR1 is MNHNS and CDR2 SASEGT. CDR3 length equals 17 residues. The CDR3 loop is CASSEGGYRGGAYGYTF. CDR3 DNA: TGTGCCAGCAGTGAAGGGGGATACCGAGGGGGTGCCTATGGCTACACCTTC.

The V and J genes are TRBV29-1 and TRBJ1-4; TRBD1 might be the D (6 bases). CDR1 is SQVTM, CDR2 ANQGSEA, per germline. The CDR3 runs 10 residues. With 5 bases removed from V and 10 bases from J, the gap between germline ends came to 8 bases. The DNA for the CDR3 is TGCAGCGTTTTCAGGGGAAAACTGTTTTTT. Residues: CSVFRGKLFF.

About this clone itself: The same CDR3 is also encoded by other DNA sequences in this sample. This chain joins TRBV6-1 and TRBJ1-1, with 7 bases lining up with TRBD1. The CDR3 has 14 amino acids. Unmatched junction bases numbered 4, after V lost 6 bases and J lost 0 bases. Germline CDR1 and CDR2: MNHNS and SASEGT. CDR3 region: CASSRQGLNTEAFF. DNA of the CDR3: TGTGCCAGCAGCCGACAGGGTCTGAACACTGAAGCTTTCTTT.

The chain is built from TRBV27 and TRBJ1-1; the D gene is possibly TRBD1 (5 bases). CDR3 size: 13 residues. Deletions cut 8 bases from V and 0 bases from J, with 10 bases between. Germline V gene lookup returns CDR1 MNHEY and CDR2 SMNVEV (reference sequence). CDR3 in DNA: TGTGCCAGCCTAGGGGCGCTGAACACTGAAGCTTTCTTT. Its protein is CASLGALNTEAFF.

This chain links TRBV18 with TRBJ1-2; tentative D call: TRBD1 (6 bases). V was shortened by 6 bases and J by 3 bases, with 14 bases between the two germline ends. This CDR3 spans 14 amino acids. Germline CDR1 and CDR2: KGHSH and LQKENI. The CDR3: CASSHQGIDYGYTF. CDR3 bases: TGTGCCAGCTCCCACCAGGGGATTGACTATGGCTACACCTTC.

The CDR3 region is CASSPTSSGVNTGELFF. In nucleotides, the CDR3 is TGCGCCAGCAGCCCGACCTCTAGCGGGGTAAACACCGGGGAGCTGTTTTTT. The V and J genes are TRBV5-1 and TRBJ2-2; 9 bases are shared with TRBD2. This CDR3 is 17 amino acids long. Per the germline V gene, CDR1 is SGHRS and CDR2 is YFSETQ. The V and J ends lost 4 bases and 2 bases, in that order; junction bases with no gene match: 9.

V usage is TRBV2 and J usage is TRBJ2-7, with D possibly being TRBD1 (5 bases). CDR3 length: 13 residues. Germline CDR1 reads SNHLY; CDR2 reads FYNNEI. V lost 1 base, J lost 3 bases, and 7 bases lay in between. The CDR3 coding sequence is TGTGCCAGCAGTGAAGACAGGAGCTACGAGCAGTACTTC. Amino acids: CASSEDRSYEQYF.

The rearrangement joins TRBV29-1 to TRBJ2-3, with 9 positions matching TRBD1. The length of the CDR3 is 14 residues. Looked up from germline, CDR1 is SQVTM and CDR2 is ANQGSEA. J lost 4 bases, V lost 6 bases, and 8 bases had no gene match. CDR3 sequence reads: CSVLGQGGADTQYF. Written as DNA, the CDR3 is TGCAGCGTCCTGGGACAGGGCGGCGCAGATACGCAGTATTTT.

The chain has TRBV5-8 and TRBJ2-5; D is ambiguous. CDR1 is SGHTS, CDR2 YDEGEE, per germline. V was shortened by 5 bases and J by 5 bases, with 10 bases between the two germline ends. The CDR3 extends over 12 amino acids. The CDR3 protein is CASRPAAETQYF. The DNA of the CDR3 is TGTGCCAGCAGACCCGCGGCGGAGACCCAGTACTTC.

This clone was seen only once. This chain connects TRBV7-2 to TRBJ2-2, with TRBD2 matching over 12 bases. Germline V lookup: CDR1 SGHTA, CDR2 FQGNSA. Trimming at V came to 2 bases and at J to 3 bases, leaving 10 bases not matched to a gene. The CDR3 totals 19 residues. This CDR3 reads CASSLSRRLAGEDTGELFF. The CDR3 DNA reads as TGTGCCAGCAGCTTATCCCGTCGACTAGCGGGAGAGGACACCGGGGAGCTGTTTTTT.

This clone appeared once. The chain links TRBV4-3 to TRBJ2-7; 11 bases map to TRBD2. Germline V gene data show CDR1 as LGHNA and CDR2 as YSLEER. V was clipped by 0 bases and J by 0 bases; unmatched bases: 13. The CDR3 totals 20 residues. The CDR3 sequence: CASSQDWSGLAGPSSYEQYF. DNA for the CDR3: TGCGCCAGCAGCCAAGATTGGTCTGGACTAGCGGGCCCTAGCTCCTACGAGCAGTACTTC.